The sequence of this T cell receptor (beta chain) was determined in a study of blood T cells in healthy people across ages (dated by TCRdb to between 2014 and 2016). Background for the entire study: In model experiments, template switching captured about one uniquely barcoded TCR beta cDNA molecule for every two T cells. To track age-related changes in TCR beta repertoire diversity, the study relied on deep sequencing normalized with unique cDNA molecular identifiers. Four age groups were formed from the donors: young (average 16 years), middle-aged (approximately 42), aged (roughly 59) and long-lived (approximately 80). Donors of different ages were randomly distributed across sequencing lanes to avoid experimental bias. For two donors (one aged 18 to 30 and one aged 80 or older), the study analyzed two additional independent replicas of 1 million unique cDNA reads from the same blood draw. What the study reported, not specific to this receptor: Estimates of total diversity from one million sequenced T cells were regarded as lower bounds and underestimates. The percentage of naive T cells measured by flow cytometry correlated strongly with observed TCR beta diversity. Since profiling was done on bulk unsorted PBMCs, naive and antigen-experienced compartments could not be conclusively compared. Compared with the aged group, the long-lived group had more naive CD4+ T cells, fewer expanded clones and increased TCR diversity, suggesting age selection. Observed TCR beta diversity per million T cells fell roughly linearly with age, and a significant reduction was already apparent by age about 36. Because donor CMV infection status was unknown, age-related changes in expanded clonotypes were potentially confounded.

Deletion took 1 base off V and 6 bases off J, with a span of 9 bases between the germline ends. CDR1 and CDR2 are drawn from the germline V gene: ENHRY, SYGVKD. CDR3 length: 13 amino acids, cysteine to phenylalanine. The DNA shown is the 39-base CDR3, in frame from base 1. As to this clonotype: What antigen it recognizes has not been identified. No base-level quality is on record; no much larger clone is a single base apart.

The donors were under 40 Caucasian individuals from Russia, aged 6 to 90 years, who were systemically healthy. Around 9.8 milliliters of peripheral blood were collected from each donor into EDTA-treated Vacutainer tubes. Ficoll-Paque density-gradient centrifugation was used to isolate PBMCs, with at least 6 million obtained per sample. Total RNA, at least 5.5 micrograms per sample, was extracted from PBMCs with Trizol reagent. For every donor, an aliquot of PBMCs went through flow cytometry to measure the percentages of naive CD45RAhigh/CD27high T cells. The library relied on 5' RACE. These reads were obtained on an Illumina HiSeq 2500. A second roughly 6 to 12 cycle PCR used a sample-barcoded 5' primer and a J-beta primer mix. A template-switch 5' adaptor carrying 12 random nucleotides introduced a unique molecular identifier onto each TCR beta cDNA molecule. Each sample yielded at least 2.5 million CDR3-containing paired-end reads. First-strand cDNA was synthesized from all RNA with the Mint cDNA synthesis kit, primed by a TRBC-specific oligonucleotide. Following uracil-DNA glycosylase treatment, a first 18-cycle PCR with universal primers M1SS and BC2_uni_R was performed on all cDNA. The authors' analysis ran thus. For normalization, 1 million high-quality reads were randomly selected from each sample, with every read carrying a distinct molecular identifier. Instead of being binned into consensus sequences, reads with shared molecular identifiers were discarded. MiTCR, run with a Q25 quality threshold and the strictest error-elimination algorithm, handled CDR3 identification, clonotype clustering and error correction. A nonparametric unseen species model with Euler transformation was used to estimate lower-bound total TCR beta diversity. TCRdb trimmed the raw reads at Q25, called clones with MiXCR and kept productive beta chains. Rows are unified per CDR3 protein, each entry keeping the most common DNA and genes. For this entry, the V and J calls and clone size follow TCRdb and not the study's own pipeline. The sample profile shows over 1,200,000 distinct CDR3 sequences; almost 60% of them were found once. The ten biggest clones cover 5% to 7% of the sample.

The receptor was isolated from a man between 18 and 29 years old in good health. Recombination connected TRBV10-3 to TRBJ1-1; the D gene is not confidently resolved. The sequencing sample was made of blood. The sequenced DNA: TGTGCCATCAGTGAGTACAGCCCCTCTGAAGCTTTCTTT. Its translation reads: CAISEYSPSEAFF.